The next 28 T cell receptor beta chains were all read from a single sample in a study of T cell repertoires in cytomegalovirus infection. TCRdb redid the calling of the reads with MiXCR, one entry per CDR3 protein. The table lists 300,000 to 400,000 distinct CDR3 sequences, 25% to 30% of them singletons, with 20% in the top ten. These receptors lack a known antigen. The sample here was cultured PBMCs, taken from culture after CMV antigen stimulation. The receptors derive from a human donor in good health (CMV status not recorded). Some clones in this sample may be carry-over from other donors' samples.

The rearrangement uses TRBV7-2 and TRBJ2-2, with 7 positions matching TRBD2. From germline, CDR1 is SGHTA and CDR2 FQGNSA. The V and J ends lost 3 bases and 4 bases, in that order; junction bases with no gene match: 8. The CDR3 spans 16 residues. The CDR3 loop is CASSLALSGVTGELFF. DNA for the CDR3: TGTGCCAGCAGCTTGGCCCTCAGCGGGGTCACCGGGGAGCTGTTTTTT. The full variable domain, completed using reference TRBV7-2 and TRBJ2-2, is GAGVSQSPSNKVTEKGKDVELRCDPISGHTALYWYRQSLGQGLEFLIYFQGNSAPDKSGLPSDRFSAERTGGSVSTLTIQRTQQEDSAVYLCASSLALSGVTGELFFGEGSRLTVL.

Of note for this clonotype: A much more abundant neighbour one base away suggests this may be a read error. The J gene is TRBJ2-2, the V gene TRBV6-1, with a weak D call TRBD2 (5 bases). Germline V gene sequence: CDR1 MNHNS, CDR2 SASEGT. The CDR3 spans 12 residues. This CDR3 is CASRVPSGKLFF. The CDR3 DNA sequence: TGTGCCAGCAGGGTCCCGTCCGGGAAGCTGTTTTTT.

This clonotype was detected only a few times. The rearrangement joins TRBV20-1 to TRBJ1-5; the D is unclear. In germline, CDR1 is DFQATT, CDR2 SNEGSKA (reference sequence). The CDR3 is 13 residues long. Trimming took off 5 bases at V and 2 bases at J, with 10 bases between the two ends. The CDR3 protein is CSAGGTGNQPQHF. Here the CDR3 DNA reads TGCAGTGCTGGAGGTACTGGCAATCAGCCCCAGCATTTT.

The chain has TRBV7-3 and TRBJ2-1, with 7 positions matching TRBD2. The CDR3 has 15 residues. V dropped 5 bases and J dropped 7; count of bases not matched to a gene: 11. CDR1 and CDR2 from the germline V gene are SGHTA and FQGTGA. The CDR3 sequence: CASSPGAGAYNEQFF. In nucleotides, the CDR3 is TGTGCCAGCAGCCCCGGGGCGGGAGCTTATAATGAGCAGTTCTTC.

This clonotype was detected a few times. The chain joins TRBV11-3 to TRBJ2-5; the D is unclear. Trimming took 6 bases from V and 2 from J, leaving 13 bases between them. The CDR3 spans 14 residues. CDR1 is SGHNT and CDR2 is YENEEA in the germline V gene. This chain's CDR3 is CASSKRGPQETQYF. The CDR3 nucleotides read TGTGCCAGCAGTAAAAGAGGACCTCAAGAGACCCAGTACTTC.

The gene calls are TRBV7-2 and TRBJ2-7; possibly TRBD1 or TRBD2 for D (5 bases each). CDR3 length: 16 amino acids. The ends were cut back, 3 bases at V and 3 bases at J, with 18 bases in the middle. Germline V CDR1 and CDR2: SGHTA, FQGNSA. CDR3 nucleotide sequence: TGTGCCAGCAGCTTGGGTACCGGGACCTTACACTACGAGCAGTACTTC. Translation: CASSLGTGTLHYEQYF.

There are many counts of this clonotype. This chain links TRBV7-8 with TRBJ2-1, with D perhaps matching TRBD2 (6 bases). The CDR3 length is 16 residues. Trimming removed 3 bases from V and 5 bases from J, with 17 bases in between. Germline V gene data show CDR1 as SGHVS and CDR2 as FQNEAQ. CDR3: CASSLLAGSSNNEQFF. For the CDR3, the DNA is TGTGCCAGCAGCTTGTTGGCGGGATCATCGAACAATGAGCAGTTCTTC.

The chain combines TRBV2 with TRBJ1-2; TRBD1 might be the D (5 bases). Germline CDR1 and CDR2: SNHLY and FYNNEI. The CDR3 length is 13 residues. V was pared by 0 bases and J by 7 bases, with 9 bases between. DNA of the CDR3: TGTGCCAGCAGTGAAGCGCTTCAGGGTGGCTACACCTTC. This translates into CASSEALQGGYTF.

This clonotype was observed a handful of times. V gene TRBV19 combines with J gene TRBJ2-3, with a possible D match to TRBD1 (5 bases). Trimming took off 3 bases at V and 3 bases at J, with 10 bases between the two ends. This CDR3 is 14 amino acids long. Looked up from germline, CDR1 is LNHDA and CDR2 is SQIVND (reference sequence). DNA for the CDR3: TGTGCCAGTAGTATGGCAGGGCGAACAGATACGCAGTATTTT. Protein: CASSMAGRTDTQYF.

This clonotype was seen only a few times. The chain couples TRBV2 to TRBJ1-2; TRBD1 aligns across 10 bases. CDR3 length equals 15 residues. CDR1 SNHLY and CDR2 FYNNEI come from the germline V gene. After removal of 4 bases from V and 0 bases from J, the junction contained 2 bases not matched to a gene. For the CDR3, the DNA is TGTGCCAGCAGTGTTGGGACAGGGGCTAACTATGGCTACACCTTC. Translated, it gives CASSVGTGANYGYTF.

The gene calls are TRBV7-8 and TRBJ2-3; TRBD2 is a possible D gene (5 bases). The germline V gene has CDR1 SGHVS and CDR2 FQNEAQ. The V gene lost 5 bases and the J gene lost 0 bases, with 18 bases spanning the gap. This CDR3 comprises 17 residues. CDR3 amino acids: CASSPPEGSTSTDTQYF. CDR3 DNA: TGTGCCAGCAGCCCTCCCGAGGGCAGTACTAGCACAGATACGCAGTATTTT.

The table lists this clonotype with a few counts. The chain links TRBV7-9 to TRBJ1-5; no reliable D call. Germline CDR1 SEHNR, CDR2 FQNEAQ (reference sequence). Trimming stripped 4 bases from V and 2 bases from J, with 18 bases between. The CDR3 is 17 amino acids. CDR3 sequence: CASSSGRPLGGNQPQHF. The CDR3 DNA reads TGTGCCAGCAGCTCCGGACGGCCCTTGGGAGGCAATCAGCCCCAGCATTTT.

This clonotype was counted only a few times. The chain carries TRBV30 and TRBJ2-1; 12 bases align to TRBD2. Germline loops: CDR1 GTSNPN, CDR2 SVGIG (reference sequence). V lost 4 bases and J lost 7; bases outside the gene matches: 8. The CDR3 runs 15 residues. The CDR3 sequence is CAWTRGLAGLNEQFF. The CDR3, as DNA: TGTGCCTGGACCCGTGGACTAGCGGGGTTGAATGAGCAGTTCTTC.

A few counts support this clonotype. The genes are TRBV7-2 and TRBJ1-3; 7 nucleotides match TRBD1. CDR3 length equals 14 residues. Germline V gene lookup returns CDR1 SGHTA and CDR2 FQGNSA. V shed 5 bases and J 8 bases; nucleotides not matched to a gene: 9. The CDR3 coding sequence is TGTGCCAGCAGCCGAAATCTCCAGGGGGACACCATATATTTT. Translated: CASSRNLQGDTIYF.

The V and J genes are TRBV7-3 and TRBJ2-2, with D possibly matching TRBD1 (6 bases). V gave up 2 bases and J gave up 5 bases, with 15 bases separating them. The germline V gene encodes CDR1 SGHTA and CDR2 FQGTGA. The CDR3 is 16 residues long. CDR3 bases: TGTGCCAGCAGCTTATCGACAGGCCAGTGGACCGGGGAGCTGTTTTTT. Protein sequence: CASSLSTGQWTGELFF.

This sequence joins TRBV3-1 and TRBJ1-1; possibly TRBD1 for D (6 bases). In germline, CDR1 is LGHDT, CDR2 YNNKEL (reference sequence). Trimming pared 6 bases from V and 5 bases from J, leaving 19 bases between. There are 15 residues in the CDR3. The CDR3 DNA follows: TGTGCCAGCAGTGAAGCGGCGGGGGGCAGGACTGAAGCTTTCTTT. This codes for CASSEAAGGRTEAFF. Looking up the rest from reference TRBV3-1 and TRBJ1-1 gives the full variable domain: DTAVSQTPKYLVTQMGNDKSIKCEQNLGHDTMYWYKQDSKKFLKIMFSYNNKELIINETVPNRFSPKSPDKAHLNLHINSLELGDSAVYFCASSEAAGGRTEAFFGQGTRLTVV.

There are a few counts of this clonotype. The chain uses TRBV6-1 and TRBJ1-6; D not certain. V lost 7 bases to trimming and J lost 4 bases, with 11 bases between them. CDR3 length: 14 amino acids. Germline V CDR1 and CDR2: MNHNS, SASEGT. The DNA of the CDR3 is TGTGCCAGCACTCCGGACCGGTATAATTCACCCCTCCACTTT. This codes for CASTPDRYNSPLHF.

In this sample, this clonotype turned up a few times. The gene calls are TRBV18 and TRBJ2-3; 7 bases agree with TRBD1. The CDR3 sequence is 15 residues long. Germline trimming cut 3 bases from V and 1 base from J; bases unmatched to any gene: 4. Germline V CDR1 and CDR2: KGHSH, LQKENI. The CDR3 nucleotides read TGTGCCAGCTCACCGCGCGGACAGGGCACAGATACGCAGTATTTT. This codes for CASSPRGQGTDTQYF.

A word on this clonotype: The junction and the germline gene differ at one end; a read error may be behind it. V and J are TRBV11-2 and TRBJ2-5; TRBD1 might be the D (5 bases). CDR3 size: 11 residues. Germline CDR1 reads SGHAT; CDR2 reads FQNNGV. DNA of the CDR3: TGTGCCAGCAGCTTAGAGGCAGGGTGCCACTTC. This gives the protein CASSLEAGCHF. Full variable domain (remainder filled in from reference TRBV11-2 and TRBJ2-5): EAGVAQSPRYKIIEKRQSVAFWCNPISGHATLYWYQQILGQGPKLLIQFQNNGVVDDSQLPKDRFSAERLKGVDSTLKIQPAKLEDSAVYLCASSLEAGCHFGPGTRLLVL.

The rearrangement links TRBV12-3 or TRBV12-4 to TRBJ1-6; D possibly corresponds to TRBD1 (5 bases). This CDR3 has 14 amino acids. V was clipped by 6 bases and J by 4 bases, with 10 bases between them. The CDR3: CASRATVYNSPLHF. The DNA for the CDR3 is TGTGCCAGCAGAGCGACAGTTTATAATTCACCCCTCCACTTT.

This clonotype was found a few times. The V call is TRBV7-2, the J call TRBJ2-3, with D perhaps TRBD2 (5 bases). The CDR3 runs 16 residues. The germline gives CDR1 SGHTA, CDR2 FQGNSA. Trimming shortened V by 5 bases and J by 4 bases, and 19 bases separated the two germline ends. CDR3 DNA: TGTGCCAGCAGCCCAAGAGGCGGGTCAAGCTCAGATACGCAGTATTTT. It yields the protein CASSPRGGSSSDTQYF.

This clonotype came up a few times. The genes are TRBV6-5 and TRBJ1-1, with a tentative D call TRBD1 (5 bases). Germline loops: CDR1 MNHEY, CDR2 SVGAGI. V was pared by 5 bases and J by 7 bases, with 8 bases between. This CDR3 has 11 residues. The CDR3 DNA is TGTGCCAGCAGTAGAGACAGTGAAGCTTTCTTT. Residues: CASSRDSEAFF.

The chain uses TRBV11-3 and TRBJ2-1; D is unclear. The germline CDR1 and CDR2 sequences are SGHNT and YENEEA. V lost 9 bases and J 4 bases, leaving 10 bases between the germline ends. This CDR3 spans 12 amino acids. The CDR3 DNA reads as TGTGCCAGGGACGTAATGTACAATGAGCAGTTCTTC. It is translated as CARDVMYNEQFF.

CDR3 sequence (DNA): TGCGCCAGCAGGCGGATTGGGGAGGCGAACACTGAAGCTTTCTTT. Translation gives CASRRIGEANTEAFF. The chain recombines TRBV5-1 with TRBJ1-1; no clear D gene. From germline, CDR1 is SGHRS and CDR2 YFSETQ. With 5 bases removed from V and 1 base from J, the gap between germline ends came to 15 bases. The length of the CDR3 is 15 residues.

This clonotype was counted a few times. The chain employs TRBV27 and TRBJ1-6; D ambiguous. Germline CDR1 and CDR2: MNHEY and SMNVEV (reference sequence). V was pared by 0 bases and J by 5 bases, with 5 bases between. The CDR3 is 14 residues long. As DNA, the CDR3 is TGTGCCAGCAGTTTATCGCGAAATAATTCACCCCTCCACTTT. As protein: CASSLSRNNSPLHF.

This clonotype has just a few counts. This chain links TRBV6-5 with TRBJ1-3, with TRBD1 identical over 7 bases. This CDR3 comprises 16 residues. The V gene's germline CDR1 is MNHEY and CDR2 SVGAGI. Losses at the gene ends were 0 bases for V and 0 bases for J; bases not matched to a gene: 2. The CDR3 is CASSYSGQYSGNTIYF. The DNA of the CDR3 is TGTGCCAGCAGTTACTCGGGACAGTACTCTGGAAACACCATATATTTT.

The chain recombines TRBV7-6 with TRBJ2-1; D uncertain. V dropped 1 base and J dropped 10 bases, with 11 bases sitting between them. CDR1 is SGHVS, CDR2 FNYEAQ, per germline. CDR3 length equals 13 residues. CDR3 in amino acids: CASSLGRNSEQFF. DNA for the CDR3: TGTGCCAGCAGCTTAGGACGCAACTCCGAGCAGTTCTTC.

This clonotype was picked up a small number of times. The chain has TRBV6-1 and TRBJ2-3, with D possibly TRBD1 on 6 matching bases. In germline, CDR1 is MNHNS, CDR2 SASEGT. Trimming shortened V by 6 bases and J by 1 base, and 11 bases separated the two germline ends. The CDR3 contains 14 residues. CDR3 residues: CASSDRPGTDTQYF. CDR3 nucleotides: TGTGCCAGCAGCGACAGGCCAGGCACAGATACGCAGTATTTT.